Given below is one TCR beta chain in context. This clonotype was seen many times. Its binding antigen is unknown. Within one base of it there is no much larger clone, and no base qualities were kept. This entry is derived from a study of T cell repertoires in cytomegalovirus infection (dated 2019 in TCRdb). Turning to the overall study: Because public TCR beta signatures pointed to carriage of CMV infection together with the matching HLA type, the HLA type of each donor mattered for the analysis. The study at large found these results: The ex vivo response was dominated by HLA-C-restricted CMV-specific TCR beta clonotypes, and the single most frequent clonotype in two of eight donors was supplied by these HLA-C-restricted clonotypes. Carriers of CMV infection plus the relevant HLA type were discriminated by the cumulative frequency of public TCR beta family members in the study cohort and in an independent approximately 350-donor cohort.

TCRdb shows the sequencer as Illumina HiSeq 1500. TCRdb applied fastp at Q25 and MiXCR to the public reads, then kept only in-frame beta chains. CDR3 protein duplicates are merged, each entry listing the most common genes and DNA. This sample lists around 100,000 distinct CDR3 sequences; roughly a tenth were detected once. Over 25% of the sample comes from the top ten. The germline ends are 9 bases apart after V is trimmed by 3 bases and J by 4 bases. CDR1 and CDR2 (SGHTA, FQGNSA) derive from the germline V gene. From its cysteine to its phenylalanine, the CDR3 spans 13 amino acids. The only DNA kept is the CDR3, 39 bases in frame from the first base.

The chain uses TRBV7-2 and TRBJ2-5; TRBD2 is possibly the D segment (6 matching bases). The TCR was taken from a human donor in good health (CMV status not recorded). Some clones in this sample may be carry-over from other donors' samples. Sequencing was carried out using PBMCs, sequenced either directly or after in vitro stimulation (not recorded which). The CDR3 amino acid sequence is: CASSFQAGETQYF. The DNA is as follows: TGTGCCAGCAGCTTCCAAGCGGGAGAGACCCAGTACTTC.